A single sample gave rise to the 23 T cell receptor beta chains below, sequenced in a study of T cell responses to AZD1222 COVID-19 vaccine. TCRdb keeps only in-frame clones here, not all; method: immunoSEQ multiplex PCR. This repertoire shows about 90,000 clones, 89% found once; its top ten account for approximately 5%. Sequences were derived from peripheral blood, sampled 28 days after the second AZD1222 dose. Receptor source: an adult who received the AZD1222 COVID-19 vaccine.

V is TRBV19 and J is TRBJ2-6, with D possibly TRBD1 on 6 matching bases. CDR1 LNHDA and CDR2 SQIVND come from the germline V gene (reference sequence). V lost 1 base and J 1 base, leaving 11 bases between the germline ends. The length of the CDR3 is 17 residues. The CDR3 nucleotides are TGTGCCAGTAGTATAGCCGGGACAAGATCTGGGGCCAACGTCCTGACTTTC. This gives the protein CASSIAGTRSGANVLTF.

The chain carries TRBV7-3 and TRBJ1-2; D is perhaps TRBD1 (5 bases). Trimming shortened V by 6 bases and J by 10 bases, and 18 bases separated the two germline ends. Germline assignment: CDR1 SGHTA and CDR2 FQGTGA. This CDR3 is built from 13 residues. The CDR3 DNA reads as TGTGCCAGCAGATCGGGGCCAGGCGGAGACTACACCTTC. Residues: CASRSGPGGDYTF.

This clone has only one observation. The chain links TRBV16 to TRBJ2-7; tentatively, D is TRBD1 or TRBD2 (5 bases each). The ends were cut back, 1 base at V and 3 bases at J, with 10 bases in the middle. In germline, CDR1 is KGHSY, CDR2 FQNENV. This CDR3 is built from 14 residues. The chain's CDR3 is CASSQLSGSYEQYF. CDR3 bases: TGTGCCAGCAGCCAATTGTCAGGGAGCTACGAGCAGTACTTC.

This clone has a count of ten or more. The V call is TRBV9, the J call TRBJ1-2; D unresolved. CDR3 length equals 15 residues. Germline V lookup: CDR1 SGDLS, CDR2 YYNGEE. V shed 4 bases and J shed 2 bases, with 15 bases lying between them. In DNA form, the CDR3 reads TGTGCCAGCAGCCCGCCGGCAGTTTACAACTATGGCTACACCTTC. Amino acids: CASSPPAVYNYGYTF.

The CDR3 protein is CASSHGQGSQPQHF. The DNA for the CDR3 is TGTGCCAGCAGCCATGGACAGGGAAGTCAGCCCCAGCATTTT. V and J are TRBV6-2 or TRBV6-3 and TRBJ1-5; 8 bases fit TRBD1. The germline CDR1 and CDR2 sequences are MNHEY and SVGEGT. Unmatched junction bases numbered 7, after V lost 6 bases and J lost 6 bases. The CDR3 sequence is 14 residues long.

The chain combines TRBV12-3 or TRBV12-4 with TRBJ1-2; D not certain. Trimming took off 3 bases at V and 8 bases at J, with 13 bases between the two ends. CDR3 length: 13 residues. CDR3 bases: TGTGCCAGCAGTTTCGGTGGTGGAGGGGGCTACACCTTC. This codes for CASSFGGGGGYTF.

The CDR3 protein is CASTPGRYYGYTF. CDR3 sequence (DNA): TGTGCCAGCACCCCGGGACGTTACTATGGCTACACCTTC. The rearrangement joins TRBV6-2 or TRBV6-3 to TRBJ1-2; TRBD1 is a possible D gene (5 bases). The V gene's germline CDR1 is MNHEY and CDR2 SVGEGT. This CDR3 contains 13 residues. V lost 7 bases to trimming and J lost 3 bases, with 12 bases between them.

The chain employs TRBV9 and TRBJ1-1, with a tentative D call TRBD1 (5 bases). V lost 7 bases and J lost 6, with 13 bases in between. Germline assignment: CDR1 SGDLS and CDR2 YYNGEE. This CDR3 comprises 12 residues. In DNA, the CDR3 is TGTGCCAGCGGCAAAGGGGCCCCTGAAGCTTTCTTT. This codes for CASGKGAPEAFF.

The rearrangement joins TRBV2 to TRBJ2-2; a weak D match, TRBD2 (5 bases). CDR1 SNHLY and CDR2 FYNNEI come from the germline V gene. The CDR3 is 15 residues long. Between the trimmed V and J ends, which lost 6 bases and 0 bases, there was a span of 11 bases. CDR3 residues: CASRSLAPNTGELFF. CDR3 DNA: TGTGCCAGCAGGAGTCTAGCCCCGAACACCGGGGAGCTGTTTTTT.

V is TRBV7-8 and J is TRBJ1-1; D gene unclear. V dropped 2 bases and J dropped 2 bases, with 9 bases sitting between them. The CDR3 covers 14 residues. Germline V gene lookup returns CDR1 SGHVS and CDR2 FQNEAQ. The CDR3 protein is CASSLLSGNTEAFF. DNA of the CDR3: TGTGCCAGCAGCTTACTTTCGGGTAACACTGAAGCTTTCTTT.

The CDR3 region has the DNA TGCGCCAGCAGCAGAACCAGGGGGGAAGCTTTCTTT. Translating it yields CASSRTRGEAFF. The chain carries TRBV5-1 and TRBJ1-1; 7 positions match TRBD1. Germline values: CDR1 SGHRS, CDR2 YFSETQ. V lost 4 bases and J lost 8; bases outside the gene matches: 5. The CDR3 has 12 amino acids.

The chain carries TRBV5-1 and TRBJ1-4; D perhaps matches TRBD1 (6 bases). The V end lost 4 bases, the J end lost 6 bases, and 16 bases lay between the germline ends. CDR1 and CDR2 from the germline V gene are SGHRS and YFSETQ. The CDR3 length is 15 residues. This chain's CDR3 is CASSIDGTRYEKLFF. As DNA, the CDR3 is TGCGCCAGCAGCATCGACGGGACACGCTATGAAAAACTGTTTTTT.

The CDR3 DNA sequence: TGTGCCAGCAGCTCACACAGGGGATACGAGCAGTACTTC. Residues: CASSSHRGYEQYF. The chain employs TRBV11-3 and TRBJ2-7, with 7 bases aligning to TRBD1. Germline trimming cut 4 bases from V and 4 bases from J; bases unmatched to any gene: 4. The CDR3 covers 13 residues. CDR1 and CDR2 from the germline V gene are SGHNT and YENEEA. Filled out from reference TRBV11-3 and TRBJ2-7, the complete variable domain reads EAGVVQSPRYKIIEKKQPVAFWCNPISGHNTLYWYLQNLGQGPELLIRYENEEAVDDSQLPKDRFSAERLKGVDSTLKIQPAELGDSAVYLCASSSHRGYEQYFGPGTRLTVT.

The chain is built from TRBV4-1 and TRBJ2-2; 10 positions match TRBD1. The length of the CDR3 is 18 residues. Germline V CDR1 and CDR2: MGHRA, YSYEKL. V lost 5 bases and J lost 8; bases outside the gene matches: 17. For the CDR3, the DNA is TGCGCCAGCAGCTACCCGGGACAGGGGTATGGGAGATTGGGGGAGCTGTTTTTT. Its protein product is CASSYPGQGYGRLGELFF.

The chain carries TRBV29-1 and TRBJ1-3; no firm D call. Germline lookup yields CDR1 SQVTM and CDR2 ANQGSEA. This CDR3 spans 15 amino acids. V lost 3 bases, J lost 2 bases, and 14 bases lay in between. The CDR3 sequence: CSVEAGRETGNTIYF. In DNA, the CDR3 is TGCAGCGTTGAGGCAGGCCGGGAGACTGGAAACACCATATATTTT.

In DNA, the CDR3 is TGTGCCAGCAGCTTAAGGGGGTCTTGGGACACTGAAGCTTTCTTT. Translating gives CASSLRGSWDTEAFF. V usage is TRBV7-3 and J usage is TRBJ1-1, with a tentative D call TRBD1 (5 bases). Trimming shortened V by 1 base and J by 3 bases, and 12 bases separated the two germline ends. Germline lookup yields CDR1 SGHTA and CDR2 FQGTGA. This CDR3 has 15 amino acids.

The chain recombines TRBV30 with TRBJ2-3, with 9 bases matching TRBD2. This CDR3 has 15 amino acids. The germline V gene has CDR1 GTSNPN and CDR2 SVGIG (reference sequence). The junction had 10 bases not matched to a gene; V was cut back by 5 bases and J by 4 bases. The CDR3 DNA is TGTGCCTGGGCCGAGGAGCGGGGGGAGGCAGATACGCAGTATTTT. Translation: CAWAEERGEADTQYF.

On this clone: Other DNA sequences of this sample code for an identical CDR3. This rearrangement joins TRBV12-3 or TRBV12-4 to TRBJ1-5; D gene uncertain. V dropped 3 bases and J dropped 4 bases, with 7 bases sitting between them. This CDR3 is built from 13 residues. The CDR3 spells CASSFGSNQPQHF. The CDR3 bases are TGTGCCAGCAGTTTTGGGTCGAATCAGCCCCAGCATTTT.

This clone was observed a single time. This chain connects TRBV30 to TRBJ2-2; D may match TRBD1 or TRBD2 (5 bases each). The V end was cut by 7 bases, the J end by 5 bases, with 17 bases between. This CDR3 region has 14 residues. Per germline, CDR1 GTSNPN and CDR2 SVGIG (reference sequence). CDR3 region: CASGRRGVTGELFF. In nucleotides, the CDR3 is TGTGCCTCCGGGCGGCGAGGGGTTACCGGGGAGCTGTTTTTT.

This chain uses TRBV11-3 with TRBJ2-2; 7 bases line up with TRBD2. This CDR3 spans 14 amino acids. Per the germline V gene, CDR1 is SGHNT and CDR2 is YENEEA. V lost 8 bases, J lost 5 bases, and 8 bases stayed unmatched. CDR3 nucleotide sequence: TGTGCCAGCGGAGCGGGGTATCGGACCGGGGAGCTGTTTTTT. Protein sequence: CASGAGYRTGELFF.

This clone was counted only a few times. CDR3 residues: CASSLVGGGLGYTF. DNA for the CDR3: TGTGCCAGCAGCTTAGTGGGGGGCGGGCTTGGCTACACCTTC. The chain combines TRBV7-2 with TRBJ1-2; a weak D match, TRBD1 (6 bases). V lost 1 base to trimming and J lost 7 bases, with 13 bases between them. Germline loops: CDR1 SGHTA, CDR2 FQGNSA. The CDR3 spans 14 residues.

The chain employs TRBV7-2 and TRBJ1-5; D is possibly TRBD1 (5 bases). CDR3 size: 15 residues. Germline lookup yields CDR1 SGHTA and CDR2 FQGNSA. V lost 3 bases and J 1 base, leaving 10 bases between the germline ends. CDR3 DNA sequence: TGTGCCAGCAGCTTCTGGGGCGTGAGCAATCAGCCCCAGCATTTT. Amino acids: CASSFWGVSNQPQHF. Filled out from reference TRBV7-2 and TRBJ1-5, the complete variable domain reads GAGVSQSPSNKVTEKGKDVELRCDPISGHTALYWYRQSLGQGLEFLIYFQGNSAPDKSGLPSDRFSAERTGGSVSTLTIQRTQQEDSAVYLCASSFWGVSNQPQHFGDGTRLSIL.

The chain couples TRBV27 to TRBJ1-3; a possible D gene is TRBD1 (5 bases). Germline CDR1 and CDR2: MNHEY and SMNVEV (reference sequence). V lost 3 bases to trimming and J lost 2 bases, with 5 bases between them. The CDR3 is 13 amino acids. This chain's CDR3 is CASSFRAGNTIYF. In nucleotides, the CDR3 is TGTGCCAGCAGTTTCAGGGCTGGAAACACCATATATTTT.